A single sample is the source of the 14 T cell receptor beta chains below, sequenced in a study of blood T cell repertoires in COVID-19. Libraries were prepared by immunoSEQ multiplex PCR; TCRdb keeps only in-frame clonotypes and omits some of them. Seen here are 200,000 to 300,000 clones, around 84% observed once, and the top ten hold around 4%. The specimen was peripheral blood. All receptors come from a man aged 60 to 69 with acute or convalescent COVID-19.

This clone occurred once. The rearrangement links TRBV19 to TRBJ1-4; a possible D gene is TRBD1 (5 bases). V was cut by 3 bases and J by 0 bases, with 14 bases left in between. The CDR3 has 17 amino acids. Germline-derived CDR1 and CDR2 are LNHDA and SQIVND (reference sequence). The CDR3 is CASSIDSQPATNEKLFF. The CDR3 DNA reads as TGTGCCAGTAGTATTGACAGCCAACCTGCAACTAATGAAAAACTGTTTTTT. The whole variable domain, filled in from reference TRBV19 and TRBJ1-4, reads DGGITQSPKYLFRKEGQNVTLSCEQNLNHDAMYWYRQDPGQGLRLIYYSQIVNDFQKGDIAEGYSVSREKKESFPLTVTSAQKNPTAFYLCASSIDSQPATNEKLFFGSGTQLSVL.

The V call is TRBV6-5, the J call TRBJ2-1, with TRBD1 matching 8 bases. CDR3 length: 15 amino acids. V lost 11 bases, J lost 0 bases, and 9 bases stayed unmatched. The germline gives CDR1 MNHEY, CDR2 SVGAGI. The CDR3 reads CAGRQGPSSYNEQFF. DNA for the CDR3: TGTGCCGGGAGACAGGGGCCAAGCTCCTACAATGAGCAGTTCTTC.

This clone has a handful of counts. The rearrangement joins TRBV10-3 to TRBJ1-1; possible D gene TRBD1, 6 bases. The ends were cut back, 8 bases at V and 5 bases at J, with 15 bases in the middle. In germline, CDR1 is ENHRY, CDR2 SYGVKD. The CDR3 covers 13 residues. The CDR3: CAIRTVSETEAFF. The CDR3 DNA sequence: TGTGCCATCCGGACAGTAAGCGAGACTGAAGCTTTCTTT.

This rearrangement joins TRBV18 to TRBJ2-2, with 10 bases lining up with TRBD2. The V segment lost 3 bases and the J segment 3 bases; nucleotides outside the gene matches: 1. Germline loops: CDR1 KGHSH, CDR2 LQKENI. CDR3 length: 15 amino acids. The CDR3 sequence is CASSPLAGDTGELFF. Here the CDR3 DNA reads TGTGCCAGCTCACCTCTAGCGGGAGACACCGGGGAGCTGTTTTTT.

Comment on this clone: A junction boundary mismatches the germline segment, possibly from a read error. This sequence joins TRBV3-1 (or the pseudogene TRBV3-2) and TRBJ2-7, with 7 bases identical to TRBD1. Per the germline V gene, CDR1 is LGHDT and CDR2 is YNNKEL (reference sequence). The CDR3 totals 11 residues. CDR3 nucleotides: TGTGCCAGCAGCCTCGGGACAGATCCAACCTTC. The encoded protein is CASSLGTDPTF.

The gene calls are TRBV6-5 and TRBJ1-5, with 11 positions matching TRBD1. The CDR3 has 15 residues. J lost 6 bases, V lost 4 bases, and 5 bases had no gene match. Germline CDR1 reads MNHEY; CDR2 reads SVGAGI. CDR3 protein: CASSSTGQGGQPQHF. For the CDR3, the DNA is TGTGCCAGCAGTTCGACGGGACAGGGGGGTCAGCCCCAGCATTTT.

The chain employs TRBV6-5 and TRBJ2-7; TRBD1 aligns across 7 bases. The CDR3 covers 14 residues. The trim removed 4 bases at V and 0 bases at J, leaving 3 bases unmatched. The germline gives CDR1 MNHEY, CDR2 SVGAGI. CDR3 DNA sequence: TGTGCCAGCAGTTCACGACAGGGCTCCTACGAGCAGTACTTC. Translating it yields CASSSRQGSYEQYF.

V gene TRBV9 combines with J gene TRBJ2-4; 10 nucleotides line up with TRBD2. Losses at the gene ends were 4 bases for V and 8 bases for J; bases not matched to a gene: 9. The CDR3 has 15 amino acids. Germline V CDR1 and CDR2: SGDLS, YYNGEE. This CDR3 reads CASSPQRGGVDIQYF. The CDR3 bases are TGTGCCAGCAGCCCTCAGCGGGGGGGCGTGGACATTCAGTACTTC.

V and J are TRBV15 and TRBJ2-1; 7 nucleotides agree with TRBD1. The CDR3 is made up of 15 amino acids. Losses at the gene ends were 1 base for V and 6 bases for J; bases not matched to a gene: 6. CDR1 is LNHNV, CDR2 YYDKDF, per germline (reference sequence). The CDR3 region is CATSRVWTGRNEQFF. As DNA, the CDR3 is TGTGCCACCAGCAGAGTTTGGACAGGCCGCAATGAGCAGTTCTTC. Supplemented by reference TRBV15 and TRBJ2-1, the full variable domain reads DAMVIQNPRYQVTQFGKPVTLSCSQTLNHNVMYWYQQKSSQAPKLLFHYYDKDFNNEADTPDNFQSRRPNTSFCFLDIRSPGLGDTAMYLCATSRVWTGRNEQFFGPGTRLTVL.

The chain uses TRBV6-2 or TRBV6-3 and TRBJ1-5; D is undetermined. The CDR3 contains 16 residues. From germline, CDR1 is MNHEY and CDR2 SVGEGT. Deletions cut 0 bases from V and 0 bases from J, with 9 bases between. CDR3 DNA: TGTGCCAGCAGTTACTCTTCGGGTGGTAGCAATCAGCCCCAGCATTTT. This sequence encodes CASSYSSGGSNQPQHF.

This clone appeared once. The rearrangement links TRBV6-5 to TRBJ1-2; no clear D gene. CDR3 length: 13 amino acids. Trimming took off 6 bases at V and 8 bases at J, with 16 bases between the two ends. Germline V gene lookup returns CDR1 MNHEY and CDR2 SVGAGI. This chain's CDR3 is CASRFGLARGYTF. The CDR3 DNA is TGTGCCAGCAGGTTCGGACTTGCGAGGGGCTACACCTTC.

This rearrangement joins TRBV3-1 (or the pseudogene TRBV3-2) to TRBJ2-7, with D perhaps matching TRBD1 (5 bases). Germline V lookup: CDR1 LGHDT, CDR2 YNNKEL (reference sequence). The V end was cut by 8 bases, the J end by 2 bases, with 19 bases between. The CDR3 spans 15 residues. The CDR3 loop is CASESIAKGTYEQYF. CDR3 sequence (DNA): TGTGCCAGCGAGTCAATTGCGAAGGGGACCTACGAGCAGTACTTC.

This clone was seen once. This chain uses TRBV11-1 with TRBJ2-1; the match to TRBD2 covers 7 bases. The germline V gene encodes CDR1 SGHAT and CDR2 FQDESV (reference sequence). The ends lost 5 bases at V and 6 bases at J; junction bases unmatched: 10. The CDR3 is 15 residues long. The CDR3 spells CASSNGLVAPNEQFF. CDR3 sequence (DNA): TGTGCCAGCAGCAATGGACTAGTAGCCCCCAATGAGCAGTTCTTC.

This chain joins TRBV3-1 (or the pseudogene TRBV3-2) and TRBJ1-5; 7 bases map to TRBD1. The CDR3 sequence is 16 residues long. Per germline, CDR1 LGHDT and CDR2 YNNKEL (reference sequence). V shed 1 base and J 7 bases; nucleotides not matched to a gene: 10. For the CDR3, the DNA is TGTGCCAGCAGCCAAGGGGGCCTAGGGGGCAGGCAGCCCCAGCATTTT. It yields the protein CASSQGGLGGRQPQHF.